The 2 T cell receptor beta chains below were found in one sample sequenced in a study of T-cell memory formation after mild COVID-19. In TCRdb, the 5' RACE reads were re-called with MiXCR into one record per CDR3 protein. Of approximately 500,000 distinct CDR3 sequences in the sample, around 25% were seen once. Sequenced: PBMCs or a T cell subset sorted from them (not recorded which). The receptors shown here come from an adult woman who had mild COVID-19 (a few samples of this study predate the infection). Cell type and time point are not known.

The chain links TRBV29-1 to TRBJ2-3, with TRBD2 matching 14 bases. The CDR3 is made up of 17 amino acids. The germline V gene has CDR1 SQVTM and CDR2 ANQGSEA. Unmatched junction bases numbered 7, after V lost 4 bases and J lost 1 base. CDR3 protein: CSVARLAGGRRTDTQYF. The CDR3 DNA reads as TGCAGCGTTGCAAGACTAGCGGGAGGGCGTCGCACAGATACGCAGTATTTT.

This clonotype was counted only a few times. Here the CDR3 reads CASSRGDTGANVLTF. CDR3 in DNA: TGTGCCAGCAGCCGAGGGGATACTGGGGCCAACGTCCTGACTTTC. The V and J genes are TRBV7-6 and TRBJ2-6, with D perhaps given as TRBD1 or TRBD2 (5 bases each). Germline V gene lookup returns CDR1 SGHVS and CDR2 FNYEAQ. V lost 5 bases, J lost 2 bases, and 10 bases lay in between. The CDR3 runs 15 residues. Combining the CDR3 with reference TRBV7-6 and TRBJ2-6 gives the whole variable domain GAGVSQSPRYKVTKRGQDVALRCDPISGHVSLYWYRQALGQGPEFLTYFNYEAQQDKSGLPNDRFSAERPEGSISTLTIQRTEQRDSAMYRCASSRGDTGANVLTFGAGSRLTVL.